The source of this T cell receptor beta chain is a study of human T cells and chemical hapten exposure. Background on the study: Each week of the approximately 25-week study, patients had diphenylcyclopropenone applied to the scalp. Findings and limits, study-wide: TCRs exceeding 1 in 1000 frequency stayed unchanged with DPC sensitization.

Source study methods: Samples held a median of approximately 96,000 TCRs, range 23,224–690,600. TCRdb itself ran the RACE reads through MiXCR, one entry per CDR3 protein. TCRdb, not the authors, supplied the V and J calls. The sample records roughly 140,000 distinct CDR3 sequences, roughly 12% being singletons. V lost 0 bases, J lost 5 bases, and 21 bases lay in between. The CDR3 is 18 residues long. Germline lookup yields CDR1 SGHRS and CDR2 YFSETQ. This clonotype was counted between two and nine times. Its target is unknown. The sample's time point: patch test 2, 6 weeks after DPC sensitization. Treatment described: therapeutic diphenylcyclopropenone sensitization with weekly scalp DPC. In every case, blood was obtained before the patch test was applied.

The TCR comes from a woman aged 50 to 65 with alopecia areata. Some clones in this sample may be carry-over from other donors' samples. The sample in question was whole blood, obtained in connection with sensitization to the hapten diphenylcyclopropenone (DPC). The chain joins TRBV5-1 to TRBJ2-1; weak D call: TRBD2 (5 bases). The chain's CDR3 is CASSLGLALEMVHNEQFF. The CDR3 nucleotides are TGCGCCAGCAGCTTGGGGCTAGCCCTGGAGATGGTCCACAATGAGCAGTTCTTC.